A selection of T cell receptor beta chains follows, all from one sample in a study of regulatory and conventional T cells in RAG deficiency. Data came from immunoSEQ multiplex PCR; TCRdb stores just in-frame clones and leaves some out. The top ten clones hold approximately 1.5% of a sample with some 7,700 clones, roughly 92% of them seen once. The same sample was also studied in work on regulatory T cells.

Sample: CD127- CD25+ CD4+ Tregs sorted from blood. These receptors came from a human donor in good health. The CDR3 runs from the conserved cysteine through the conserved F or W.

18	TRBV7-9	TRBJ1-3	CASSPIRDRGLSGNTIYF
14	TRBV28	TRBJ2-7	CASSREERSYEQYF
16	TRBV18	TRBJ1-1	CASSPNRQGSRGEAFF
20	TRBV6-4	TRBJ1-5	CASSDYSPGTYFSSNQPQHF
13	TRBV6-6	TRBJ1-2	CASRQQGNYGYTF
15	TRBV7-8	TRBJ2-1	CASSARLVVYNEQFF
16	TRBV6-1	TRBJ2-1	CASSGGQVSSYNEQFF
17	TRBV18	TRBJ1-1	CASSPKGAGQANTEAFF
16	TRBV19	TRBJ2-7	CASSIGRGWSRYEQYF
19	TRBV5-1	TRBJ2-3	CASSSSPYNRDRSTDTQYF
14	TRBV9	TRBJ1-1	CASSVGPGGTEAFF
13	TRBV5-1	TRBJ2-5	CASSFGLGETQYF
15	TRBV5-1	TRBJ2-1	CASRERGSSYNEQFF
14	TRBV11-2	TRBJ1-2	CASSRATGTYGYTF
15	TRBV5-4	TRBJ2-5	CASRSRDRTQETQYF
15	TRBV28	TRBJ2-3	CASSLLQVSTDTQYF
14	TRBV7-9	TRBJ2-5	CASSFGSARETQYF